This T cell receptor (beta chain) emerged from a study of PD-1 blockade in classical Hodgkin lymphoma. This table comes from immunoSEQ multiplex PCR, and its TCRdb copy is limited to in-frame clones, with some not included. The sample holds about 14,000 clones, about four fifths seen once. Each patient's relapse followed autologous stem cell transplantation, and brentuximab vedotin exposure varied. The CDR3 covers 17 residues. The germline V gene encodes CDR1 SGHNT and CDR2 YENEEA. Trimming removed 4 bases from V and 0 bases from J, with 17 bases in between. The chain couples TRBV11-3 to TRBJ2-3; possible D gene TRBD1, 5 bases. This sequence was found in a human donor with classical Hodgkin lymphoma. The sequenced sample was peripheral blood mononuclear cells (PBMCs), obtained at baseline. The DNA of the CDR3 is TGTGCCAGCAGCTGCGTGGGGCTTACCTCTAGCACAGATACGCAGTATTTT. The encoded protein is CASSCVGLTSSTDTQYF.